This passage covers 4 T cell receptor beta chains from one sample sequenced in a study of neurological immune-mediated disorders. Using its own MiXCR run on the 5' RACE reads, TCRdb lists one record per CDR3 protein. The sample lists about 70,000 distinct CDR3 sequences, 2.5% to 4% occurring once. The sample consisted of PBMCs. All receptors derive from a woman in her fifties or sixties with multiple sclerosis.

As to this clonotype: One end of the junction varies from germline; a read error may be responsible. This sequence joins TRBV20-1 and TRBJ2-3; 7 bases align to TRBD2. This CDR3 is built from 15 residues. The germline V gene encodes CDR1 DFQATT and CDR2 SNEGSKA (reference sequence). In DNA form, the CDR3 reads TGCAGTGCTAGTTTGGGACCGACTAGCAAAGATACGCAGTATTTT. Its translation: CSASLGPTSKDTQYF.

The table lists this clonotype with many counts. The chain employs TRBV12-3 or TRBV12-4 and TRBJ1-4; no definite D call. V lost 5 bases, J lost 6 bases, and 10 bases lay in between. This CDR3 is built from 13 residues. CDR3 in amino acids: CASSETGHEKLFF. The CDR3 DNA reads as TGTGCCAGCAGTGAAACGGGTCATGAAAAACTGTTTTTT.

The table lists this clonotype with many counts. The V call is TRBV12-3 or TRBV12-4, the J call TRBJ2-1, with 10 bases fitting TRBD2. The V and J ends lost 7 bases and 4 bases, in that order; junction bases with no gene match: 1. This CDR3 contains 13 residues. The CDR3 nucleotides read TGTGCCAGCATAGCGGGAGGTTACAATGAGCAGTTCTTC. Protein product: CASIAGGYNEQFF.

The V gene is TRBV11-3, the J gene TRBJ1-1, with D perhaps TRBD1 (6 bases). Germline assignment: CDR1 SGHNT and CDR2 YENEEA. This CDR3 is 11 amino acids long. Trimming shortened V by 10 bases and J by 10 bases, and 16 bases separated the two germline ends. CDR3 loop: CATKLQGGAFF. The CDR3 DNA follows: TGTGCCACCAAATTACAGGGAGGAGCTTTCTTT.